Listed here are 26 T cell receptor beta chains from one sample, sequenced in a study of shared clonotypes between healthy human individuals. The repertoire was sequenced with immunoSEQ multiplex PCR; TCRdb's copy has only in-frame clones and lacks some. The sample consists of a few million clones, more than 90% of them appearing once. The material sequenced was naive CD4+ T cells sorted from blood. Noted subset: CD45RA+ positively selected. Receptors were obtained from a man younger than 30 in good health.

The genes are TRBV2 and TRBJ2-5; perhaps TRBD2 as D (7 bases). The CDR3 spans 16 residues. The germline gives CDR1 SNHLY, CDR2 FYNNEI. Trimming took 7 bases from V and 5 from J, leaving 23 bases between them. CDR3 sequence: CASIVTGGQLGETQYF. As DNA, the CDR3 is TGTGCCAGCATTGTAACCGGGGGGCAGCTTGGTGAGACCCAGTACTTC. The full variable domain, completed using reference TRBV2 and TRBJ2-5, is EPEVTQTPSHQVTQMGQEVILRCVPISNHLYFYWYRQILGQKVEFLVSFYNNEISEKSEIFDDQFSVERPDGSNFTLKIRSTKLEDSAMYFCASIVTGGQLGETQYFGPGTRLLVL.

This clone was picked up one time. The chain couples TRBV6-6 to TRBJ1-6, with 7 positions matching TRBD1. With V trimmed by 2 bases and J by 9 bases, 4 bases remained unmatched. Germline V lookup: CDR1 MNHNY, CDR2 SVGAGI (reference sequence). CDR3 length: 14 residues. The CDR3 region has the DNA TGTGCCAGCAGTTACGAGACAGGGTTTTCACCCCTCCACTTT. This gives the protein CASSYETGFSPLHF.

The CDR3 here is CASSLGGGVAGEKLFF. CDR3 sequence (DNA): TGCGCCAGCAGCTTGGGTGGGGGAGTCGCAGGTGAAAAACTGTTTTTT. The chain uses TRBV5-1 and TRBJ1-4; possible D gene TRBD1, 5 bases. CDR1 and CDR2 from the germline V gene are SGHRS and YFSETQ. This CDR3 is built from 16 residues. V was pared by 0 bases and J by 7 bases, with 16 bases between.

This chain uses TRBV9 with TRBJ2-1; D may be TRBD2 (5 bases). This CDR3 is 16 amino acids long. Trimming cost V 0 bases and J 2 bases, with 12 bases left between them. Germline V gene lookup returns CDR1 SGDLS and CDR2 YYNGEE. In DNA form, the CDR3 reads TGTGCCAGCAGCGTAGCCAGCGGAACCACCTACAATGAGCAGTTCTTC. Translated, it gives CASSVASGTTYNEQFF.

The gene calls are TRBV12-2 and TRBJ1-6; the tabulated D call, TRBD1, remains unverified against the DNA. TRBV12-2 is shown as a pseudogene. CDR3 length equals 19 residues. The CDR3 region is CASRLVGTGPSSYNSPLHF. CDR3 DNA sequence: TGTGCAAGTCGCTTAGTTGGGACAGGGCCAAGCTCCTATAATTCACCCCTCCACTTT.

Regarding this clone: This sample also contains other DNA sequences that code for the same CDR3. The chain joins TRBV28 to TRBJ2-7; 9 bases are a match to TRBD1. Per germline, CDR1 MDHEN and CDR2 SYDVKM. The trim removed 4 bases at V and 4 bases at J, leaving 2 bases unmatched. The CDR3 is 13 residues long. CDR3 nucleotides: TGTGCCAGCAGTTCCGGGACAGGGTACGAGCAGTACTTC. Amino acids: CASSSGTGYEQYF. Combining the CDR3 with reference TRBV28 and TRBJ2-7 gives the whole variable domain DVKVTQSSRYLVKRTGEKVFLECVQDMDHENMFWYRQDPGLGLRLIYFSYDVKMKEKGDIPEGYSVSREKKERFSLILESASTNQTSMYLCASSSGTGYEQYFGPGTRLTVT.

This clone was counted between two and nine times. This chain links TRBV6-6 with TRBJ1-2; D is unresolved. CDR3 length: 11 residues. Trimming stripped 8 bases from V and 3 bases from J, with 7 bases between. Germline values: CDR1 MNHNY, CDR2 SVGAGI (reference sequence). The CDR3: CASVRDYGYTF. The DNA for the CDR3 is TGTGCCAGCGTCCGGGACTATGGCTACACCTTC.

The chain has TRBV5-1 and TRBJ2-7; tentatively, D is TRBD2 (5 bases). Deletions cut 0 bases from V and 6 bases from J, with 16 bases between. This CDR3 is built from 15 residues. Germline CDR1 and CDR2: SGHRS and YFSETQ. The CDR3 DNA is TGCGCCAGCAGCTTGGCCGTCGGGGAAGGTAGCGAGCAGTACTTC. Its protein is CASSLAVGEGSEQYF.

The V gene is TRBV6-5, the J gene TRBJ1-6; 10 nucleotides match TRBD1. Germline values: CDR1 MNHEY, CDR2 SVGAGI. V was pared by 4 bases and J by 15 bases, with 15 bases of the junction left unmatched. This CDR3 has 16 residues. CDR3 protein: CASSSPGTGVKRVLHF. The CDR3, as DNA: TGTGCCAGCAGTTCCCCCGGGACAGGGGTAAAACGGGTCCTCCACTTT.

V and J are TRBV18 and TRBJ1-1, with a possible D match to TRBD1 (5 bases). V shed 4 bases and J shed 1 base, with 13 bases lying between them. This CDR3 has 15 residues. Germline lookup yields CDR1 KGHSH and CDR2 LQKENI. The chain's CDR3 is CASSLGGVGNTEAFF. The CDR3 coding sequence is TGTGCCAGCTCACTTGGAGGGGTTGGGAACACTGAAGCTTTCTTT.

This rearrangement joins TRBV28 to TRBJ2-1; D may be TRBD2 (5 bases). CDR3 size: 12 residues. V dropped 7 bases and J dropped 6 bases, with 10 bases sitting between them. The germline V gene has CDR1 MDHEN and CDR2 SYDVKM. The CDR3 bases are TGTGCCAGCAATCGGGGAATCAATGAGCAGTTCTTC. Translation: CASNRGINEQFF.

Notes on this clone: Other DNA sequences from this sample encode an identical CDR3 as well. The chain couples TRBV29-1 to TRBJ1-2; 10 bases match TRBD1. Germline assignment: CDR1 SQVTM and CDR2 ANQGSEA. V lost 4 bases to trimming and J lost 8 bases; unmatched junction nucleotides: 4. The CDR3 consists of 12 residues. The chain's CDR3 is CSVGQGAGGYTF. CDR3 sequence (DNA): TGCAGCGTTGGACAGGGGGCGGGCGGCTACACCTTC.

The chain employs TRBV7-2 and TRBJ2-7; D unresolved. The CDR3 spans 15 residues. The V end lost 7 bases, the J end lost 1 base, and 17 bases lay between the germline ends. Per germline, CDR1 SGHTA and CDR2 FQGNSA. For the CDR3, the DNA is TGTGCCAGCACCCTAAGCCATACCCTTTCCTACGAGCAGTACTTC. Translating it yields CASTLSHTLSYEQYF.

Regarding this clone: The junction shows a germline mismatch at one end, possibly a read error. This chain uses TRBV7-2 with TRBJ2-7; D not resolved. The germline CDR1 and CDR2 sequences are SGHTA and FQGNSA. The CDR3 runs to 11 residues. The CDR3 region is CASSGSIHQSF. In nucleotides, the CDR3 is TGTGCCAGCAGCGGATCCATCCACCAAAGCTTC. The variable domain in full, completed from reference TRBV7-2 and TRBJ2-7, reads GAGVSQSPSNKVTEKGKDVELRCDPISGHTALYWYRQSLGQGLEFLIYFQGNSAPDKSGLPSDRFSAERTGGSVSTLTIQRTQQEDSAVYLCASSGSIHQSFGPGTRLTVT.

CDR3 sequence: CASSYQKTGAGNTIYF. The CDR3 region has the DNA TGTGCCAGTAGTTATCAAAAGACAGGGGCTGGAAACACCATATATTTT. This chain connects TRBV19 to TRBJ1-3; 8 nucleotides align to TRBD1. CDR1 and CDR2 (germline): LNHDA, SQIVND (reference sequence). V was clipped by 5 bases and J by 2 bases; unmatched bases: 8. CDR3 length: 16 residues.

The chain carries TRBV9 and TRBJ2-7; 9 nucleotides align to TRBD1. The CDR3 has 16 residues. Germline V gene lookup returns CDR1 SGDLS and CDR2 YYNGEE. Losses at the gene ends were 0 bases for V and 3 bases for J; bases not matched to a gene: 7. CDR3 sequence reads: CASSVDWRTGDYEQYF. CDR3 in DNA: TGTGCCAGCAGCGTAGATTGGCGGACAGGGGACTACGAGCAGTACTTC.

The chain has TRBV11-2 and TRBJ2-7; 8 nucleotides line up with TRBD2. The CDR3 has 14 residues. The trim removed 5 bases at V and 5 bases at J, leaving 8 bases unmatched. Looked up from germline, CDR1 is SGHAT and CDR2 is FQNNGV. Written as DNA, the CDR3 is TGTGCCAGCAGCACGAGCGGGAGCGTCAACGAGCAGTACTTC. Protein: CASSTSGSVNEQYF.

This chain joins TRBV19 and TRBJ1-6; D may be TRBD1 (6 bases). CDR3 length equals 15 residues. Per the germline V gene, CDR1 is LNHDA and CDR2 is SQIVND (reference sequence). Trimming took 6 bases from V and 10 from J, leaving 19 bases between them. Here the CDR3 DNA reads TGTGCCAGTAGGATCGGGGCAGGGGTAGACTCACCCCTCCACTTT. It specifies CASRIGAGVDSPLHF.

A single count supports this clone. The rearrangement uses TRBV5-6 and TRBJ2-4; D may match TRBD1 or TRBD2 (5 bases each). Germline loops: CDR1 SGHDT, CDR2 YYEEEE. V was trimmed by 1 base and J by 0 bases, leaving 11 bases between them. This CDR3 has 16 residues. CDR3 sequence (DNA): TGTGCCAGCAGCTTGTGGGGGACCATAGCCAAAAACATTCAGTACTTC. Its protein product is CASSLWGTIAKNIQYF.

The V call is TRBV11-2, the J call TRBJ2-5; D gene uncertain. CDR3 length: 14 amino acids. The germline V gene has CDR1 SGHAT and CDR2 FQNNGV. V dropped 2 bases and J dropped 2 bases, with 9 bases sitting between them. CDR3 loop: CASSLSSKQETQYF. The CDR3 DNA sequence: TGTGCCAGCAGCTTATCGTCTAAACAAGAGACCCAGTACTTC.

V usage is TRBV27 and J usage is TRBJ2-7; D unresolved. Deletions cut 7 bases from V and 0 bases from J, with 16 bases between. Per the germline V gene, CDR1 is MNHEY and CDR2 is SMNVEV (reference sequence). The CDR3 sequence is 15 residues long. Written as DNA, the CDR3 is TGTGCCAGCAAGGTGAACGGATTAAGCTCCTACGAGCAGTACTTC. It codes for CASKVNGLSSYEQYF.

The chain recombines TRBV30 with TRBJ1-4; possibly TRBD1 for D (5 bases). Germline values: CDR1 GTSNPN, CDR2 SVGIG (reference sequence). V shed 8 bases and J shed 6 bases, with 13 bases lying between them. There are 12 residues in the CDR3. CDR3 sequence (DNA): TGTGCCGCCCCAGGGAGGGATGAAAAACTGTTTTTT. The encoded protein is CAAPGRDEKLFF.

This clone was seen a single time. The chain employs TRBV4-1 and TRBJ1-3; 8 nucleotides align to TRBD1. The CDR3 spans 17 residues. Germline CDR1 MGHRA, CDR2 YSYEKL. J was trimmed by 2 bases and V by 1 base; bases with no gene match: 7. The CDR3 is CASSQGSGGYAGNTIYF. CDR3 coding DNA: TGCGCCAGCAGCCAAGGATCAGGGGGCTACGCTGGAAACACCATATATTTT.

The rearrangement links TRBV7-9 to TRBJ1-1; TRBD1 matches at 9 bases. Germline V gene data show CDR1 as SEHNR and CDR2 as FQNEAQ (reference sequence). V gave up 7 bases and J gave up 11 bases; unmatched junction bases: 8. The CDR3 contains 12 residues. The CDR3 DNA reads as TGTGCCAGCACCCAAGGGGACAGGGTTGCTTTCTTT. As protein: CASTQGDRVAFF.

The V call is TRBV25-1, the J call TRBJ2-1, with D possibly matching TRBD2 (7 bases). CDR1 is MGHDK and CDR2 is SYGVNS in the germline V gene. V lost 2 bases, J lost 4 bases, and 12 bases lay in between. This CDR3 comprises 15 residues. The CDR3 loop is CASSERGGGYNEQFF. The CDR3 DNA sequence: TGTGCCAGCAGTGAAAGGGGAGGGGGGTACAATGAGCAGTTCTTC.

The rearrangement uses TRBV2 and TRBJ2-1; no clear D gene. With 6 bases removed from V and 2 bases from J, the gap between germline ends came to 8 bases. The CDR3 is 13 residues long. The germline CDR1 and CDR2 sequences are SNHLY and FYNNEI. For the CDR3, the DNA is TGTGCCAGCAGCAGAATTCCCTACAATGAGCAGTTCTTC. Protein sequence: CASSRIPYNEQFF.